Given below is one T cell receptor (beta chain) in context. These data belong to a study of blood T cell repertoires in COVID-19. Germline V gives CDR1 SEHNR, CDR2 FQNEAQ (reference sequence). The CDR3 is 15 amino acids. The V end was cut by 5 bases, the J end by 7 bases, with 17 bases between. Repertoires were generated with immunoSEQ multiplex PCR, while TCRdb's copy carries only in-frame clones and drops some. The data show around 62,000 clones, with around 90% seen just once and 40% to 55% held by the top ten. The TCR comes from an older woman with COVID-19, enrolled during active disease. The chain employs TRBV7-9 and TRBJ1-4; D is perhaps TRBD1 (6 bases). The sequenced sample consisted of peripheral blood. In nucleotides, the CDR3 is TGTGCCAGCAGCACACCGGGGGGCTTGAGTGAAAAACTGTTTTTT. Protein sequence: CASSTPGGLSEKLFF.